The 23 T cell receptor beta chains reported below all come from one sample, sequenced in a study of response to subunit inactivated influenza vaccine. One entry per CDR3 protein, called by TCRdb with MiXCR from the RT-PCR reads. The sample lists almost 600,000 distinct CDR3 sequences, 13% to 15% occurring once. The sample here was PBMCs from blood, taken roughly 12 days after vaccination. Receptors were obtained from a man aged 50 or older who received an inactivated influenza vaccine.

This clonotype was seen a handful of times. The V call is TRBV20-1, the J call TRBJ2-1; TRBD2 might be the D (6 bases). V was pared by 3 bases and J by 2 bases, with 11 bases between. CDR1 DFQATT and CDR2 SNEGSKA come from the germline V gene (reference sequence). This CDR3 is built from 14 residues. In DNA, the CDR3 is TGCAGTGCTAGTGACGGGAGTGCCTACAATGAGCAGTTCTTC. Amino acids: CSASDGSAYNEQFF.

The chain joins TRBV30 to TRBJ1-6, with D uncertain. V was trimmed by 2 bases and J by 5 bases, leaving 16 bases between them. Germline V gene lookup returns CDR1 GTSNPN and CDR2 SVGIG (reference sequence). The CDR3 sequence is 16 residues long. CDR3 residues: CAWSSQGVRNNSPLHF. The CDR3 nucleotides are TGTGCCTGGAGTAGCCAAGGAGTCCGGAATAATTCACCCCTCCACTTT.

This clonotype was observed a few times. This rearrangement joins TRBV10-3 to TRBJ2-2; D remains ambiguous. The CDR3 consists of 13 residues. Germline CDR1 ENHRY, CDR2 SYGVKD. Between the trimmed V and J ends, which lost 3 bases and 3 bases, there was a span of 5 bases. The CDR3 DNA follows: TGTGCCATCAGTGAAGTGGACACCGGGGAGCTGTTTTTT. Translation gives CAISEVDTGELFF.

This clonotype showed up just a few times. V usage is TRBV5-6 and J usage is TRBJ2-7, with D unclear. The CDR3 has 12 amino acids. CDR1 SGHDT and CDR2 YYEEEE come from the germline V gene. V lost 2 bases and J 4 bases, leaving 7 bases between the germline ends. The CDR3 sequence is CASSLLEYEQYF. The CDR3 DNA reads TGTGCCAGCAGCTTATTGGAATACGAGCAGTACTTC.

This clonotype was recorded a few times. The J gene is TRBJ2-1, the V gene TRBV20-1; tentatively, D is TRBD1 (6 bases). The V gene lost 5 bases and the J gene lost 1 base, with 9 bases spanning the gap. The CDR3 runs 13 residues. CDR1 and CDR2 (germline): DFQATT, SNEGSKA (reference sequence). The CDR3 protein is CSAARGSYNEQFF. The CDR3 nucleotides read TGCAGTGCTGCCAGGGGATCCTACAATGAGCAGTTCTTC.

The chain couples TRBV6-5 to TRBJ1-5; 8 bases agree with TRBD1. The CDR3 is 14 residues long. Germline assignment: CDR1 MNHEY and CDR2 SVGAGI. Trimming took 4 bases from V and 5 from J; bases not matched to a gene: 4. The CDR3 DNA sequence: TGTGCCAGCAGTTTACGACAGGGGCATCAGCCCCAGCATTTT. Protein: CASSLRQGHQPQHF.

This clonotype has only a few counts. The CDR3 is CASSSQSASYNEQFF. The CDR3 DNA sequence: TGTGCCAGCAGCTCCCAGAGTGCCTCCTACAATGAGCAGTTCTTC. V is TRBV7-2 and J is TRBJ2-1; no definite D call. The CDR3 has 15 residues. Per the germline V gene, CDR1 is SGHTA and CDR2 is FQGNSA. V was clipped by 4 bases and J by 0 bases, with 10 bases between them.

J is TRBJ2-2 and V is TRBV5-1, with TRBD1 as a possible D gene (6 bases). The CDR3 is 14 residues long. Germline lookup yields CDR1 SGHRS and CDR2 YFSETQ. V gave up 5 bases and J gave up 5 bases, with 13 bases separating them. CDR3 protein: CASRLGQSTGELFF. The CDR3 DNA follows: TGCGCCAGCAGGTTAGGACAGTCAACCGGGGAGCTGTTTTTT.

This clonotype was seen more than once but under ten times. V and J are TRBV12-3 or TRBV12-4 and TRBJ2-3, with 10 bases that match TRBD1. The length of the CDR3 is 14 residues. With 6 bases clipped from V and 9 bases from J, the junction kept 9 bases outside the gene matches. The CDR3 region is CASRSGTGARTQYF. The CDR3 DNA is TGTGCCAGCAGGTCCGGGACAGGGGCGAGGACGCAGTATTTT.

This clonotype occurred a few times. The chain uses TRBV7-9 and TRBJ2-3, with TRBD2 matching 8 bases. The CDR3 has 14 amino acids. CDR1 and CDR2 from the germline V gene are SEHNR and FQNEAQ (reference sequence). V shed 5 bases and J 2 bases; nucleotides not matched to a gene: 3. CDR3 DNA sequence: TGTGCCAGCAGCCGGGGGGGGCTCACAGATACGCAGTATTTT. It specifies CASSRGGLTDTQYF.

The V call is TRBV27, the J call TRBJ2-3, with D unclear. The germline V gene encodes CDR1 MNHEY and CDR2 SMNVEV (reference sequence). Trimming took 2 bases from V and 3 from J, leaving 9 bases between them. The CDR3 is 14 amino acids. The CDR3 region has the DNA TGTGCCAGCAGTTTAAGTTGGGGAACAGATACGCAGTATTTT. It encodes CASSLSWGTDTQYF.

This chain joins TRBV20-1 and TRBJ2-1; no reliable D call. The ends were cut back, 4 bases at V and 0 bases at J, with 13 bases in the middle. CDR1 and CDR2 (germline): DFQATT, SNEGSKA (reference sequence). The CDR3 extends over 15 amino acids. CDR3 residues: CSAIQAENSYNEQFF. The CDR3 nucleotides read TGCAGTGCTATTCAGGCGGAGAACTCCTACAATGAGCAGTTCTTC.

This clonotype was counted a single time. The CDR3 sequence: CSGGTGGSYNEQFF. CDR3 DNA sequence: TGCAGCGGGGGTACGGGGGGCTCCTACAATGAGCAGTTCTTC. J is TRBJ2-1 and V is TRBV29-1, with 7 bases fitting TRBD2. V shed 7 bases, J shed 0 bases, and the junction held 6 bases outside the gene matches. Germline V gene data show CDR1 as SQVTM and CDR2 as ANQGSEA. The CDR3 is made up of 14 amino acids.

This clonotype was detected a few times. The V gene is TRBV4-2, the J gene TRBJ1-3; a weak D match, TRBD1 (5 bases). The CDR3 is 19 residues long. In germline, CDR1 is LGHNA, CDR2 YNFKEQ. Trimming took off 0 bases at V and 3 bases at J, with 21 bases between the two ends. CDR3 protein: CASSQDIPIDSPFGNTIYF. The CDR3 DNA reads TGTGCCAGCAGCCAAGATATCCCCATCGACAGCCCATTTGGAAACACCATATATTTT.

This clonotype has more than one count but fewer than ten. V is TRBV6-1 and J is TRBJ2-7; no reliable D call. Germline CDR1 and CDR2: MNHNS and SASEGT. The V and J ends lost 1 base and 6 bases respectively, with 10 bases between them. This CDR3 contains 13 residues. The CDR3 DNA sequence: TGTGCCAGCAGTGAAGTCGCAGCTTTCGAGCAGTACTTC. Its translation is CASSEVAAFEQYF.

This clonotype appeared a few times. The chain has TRBV15 and TRBJ2-7; D is unclear. This CDR3 spans 12 amino acids. V shed 2 bases and J shed 5 bases, with 7 bases lying between them. The germline V gene encodes CDR1 LNHNV and CDR2 YYDKDF (reference sequence). The CDR3 bases are TGTGCCACCAGCAGACCGCACCACGAGCAGTACTTC. Amino acid sequence: CATSRPHHEQYF.

This clonotype was detected many times. The chain joins TRBV29-1 to TRBJ2-1; 14 bases map to TRBD2. Germline lookup yields CDR1 SQVTM and CDR2 ANQGSEA. Trimming at V came to 7 bases and at J to 8 bases, leaving 7 bases not matched to a gene. This CDR3 has 14 residues. The CDR3: CSARLAGGPYEQFF. CDR3 nucleotides: TGCAGCGCGAGACTAGCGGGAGGGCCTTATGAGCAGTTCTTC.

This chain connects TRBV5-1 to TRBJ1-6, with D perhaps TRBD1 (5 bases). This CDR3 comprises 15 residues. V dropped 6 bases and J dropped 8 bases, with 18 bases sitting between them. Germline CDR1 reads SGHRS; CDR2 reads YFSETQ. As DNA, the CDR3 is TGCGCCAGCATGACCGGGACGATTGGGGATTCACCCCTCCACTTT. This gives the protein CASMTGTIGDSPLHF.

The chain couples TRBV9 to TRBJ2-1; 9 bases are a match to TRBD2. The germline V gene encodes CDR1 SGDLS and CDR2 YYNGEE. The CDR3 contains 16 residues. J lost 3 bases, V lost 1 base, and 5 bases had no gene match. In DNA, the CDR3 is TGTGCCAGCAGCGTATTCGAGCGGGGGGTCTACAATGAGCAGTTCTTC. Its protein is CASSVFERGVYNEQFF.

The gene calls are TRBV29-1 and TRBJ1-1; D ambiguous. Germline V gives CDR1 SQVTM, CDR2 ANQGSEA. V was shortened by 4 bases and J by 4 bases, with 10 bases between the two germline ends. The length of the CDR3 is 12 residues. CDR3 DNA: TGCAGCGTTGGGGGTTTCGTCACTGAAGCTTTCTTT. This sequence encodes CSVGGFVTEAFF.

A few counts support this clonotype. This chain joins TRBV11-2 and TRBJ2-1, with TRBD2 identical over 8 bases. V dropped 1 base and J dropped 8; count of bases not matched to a gene: 16. Per germline, CDR1 SGHAT and CDR2 FQNNGV. The CDR3 has 18 residues. The CDR3 loop is CASSLGLAGIAGIDEQFF. CDR3 nucleotide sequence: TGTGCCAGCAGCTTAGGCCTAGCGGGTATCGCGGGGATCGATGAGCAGTTCTTC.

This chain links TRBV7-9 with TRBJ2-3, with TRBD1 identical over 7 bases. The V and J ends lost 6 bases and 12 bases, in that order; junction bases with no gene match: 15. The germline CDR1 and CDR2 sequences are SEHNR and FQNEAQ (reference sequence). The CDR3 is 14 residues long. This CDR3 reads CASRYPRQGGNQYF. The CDR3 coding sequence is TGTGCCAGCAGATACCCGCGACAGGGCGGTAATCAGTATTTT.

V gene TRBV28 combines with J gene TRBJ1-5; tentatively, D is TRBD1 (6 bases). The CDR3 totals 16 residues. V was pared by 3 bases and J by 0 bases, with 12 bases between. Germline loops: CDR1 MDHEN, CDR2 SYDVKM. The CDR3 nucleotides are TGTGCCAGCAGTTTGGGGGACATTTATAGCAATCAGCCCCAGCATTTT. Translating gives CASSLGDIYSNQPQHF.